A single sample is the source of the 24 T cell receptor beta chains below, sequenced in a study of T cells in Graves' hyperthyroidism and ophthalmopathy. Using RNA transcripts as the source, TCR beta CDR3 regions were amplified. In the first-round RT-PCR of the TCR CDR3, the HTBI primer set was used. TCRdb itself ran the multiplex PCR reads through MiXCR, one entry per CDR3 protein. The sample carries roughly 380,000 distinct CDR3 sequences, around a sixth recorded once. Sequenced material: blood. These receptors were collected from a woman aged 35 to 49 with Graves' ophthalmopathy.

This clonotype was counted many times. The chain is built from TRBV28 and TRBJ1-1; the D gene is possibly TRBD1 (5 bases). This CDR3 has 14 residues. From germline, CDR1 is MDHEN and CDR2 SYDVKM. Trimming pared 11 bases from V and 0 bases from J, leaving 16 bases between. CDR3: CAAREGMMNTEAFF. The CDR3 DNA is TGTGCCGCCAGGGAGGGGATGATGAACACTGAAGCTTTCTTT.

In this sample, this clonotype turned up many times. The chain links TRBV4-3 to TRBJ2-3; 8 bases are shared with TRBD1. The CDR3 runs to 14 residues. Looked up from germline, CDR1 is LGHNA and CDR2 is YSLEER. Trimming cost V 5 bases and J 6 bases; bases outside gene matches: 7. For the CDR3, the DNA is TGCGCCAGCAGCGTGGGCAGGGGGCTCGATACGCAGTATTTT. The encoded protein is CASSVGRGLDTQYF.

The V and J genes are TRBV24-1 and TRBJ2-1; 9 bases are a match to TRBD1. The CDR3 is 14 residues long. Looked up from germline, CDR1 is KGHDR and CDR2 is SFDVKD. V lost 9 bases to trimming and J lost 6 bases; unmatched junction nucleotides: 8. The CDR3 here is CATADRGEINEQFF. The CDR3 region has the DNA TGTGCCACCGCAGACAGGGGGGAGATCAATGAGCAGTTCTTC.

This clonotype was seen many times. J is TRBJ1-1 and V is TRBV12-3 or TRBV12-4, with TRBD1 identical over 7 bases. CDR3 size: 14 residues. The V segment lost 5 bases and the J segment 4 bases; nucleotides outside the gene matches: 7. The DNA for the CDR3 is TGTGCCAGCAGTATAGACAGGGTGAGCACTGAAGCTTTCTTT. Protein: CASSIDRVSTEAFF.

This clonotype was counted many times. CDR3 in amino acids: CASSQDLGTSGAYEQYF. The CDR3 coding sequence is TGTGCCAGCAGCCAAGACCTAGGGACTAGCGGGGCCTACGAGCAGTACTTC. The V call is TRBV4-2, the J call TRBJ2-7, with 13 positions matching TRBD2. The V gene's germline CDR1 is LGHNA and CDR2 YNFKEQ. The CDR3 consists of 17 residues. Losses at the gene ends were 0 bases for V and 2 bases for J; bases not matched to a gene: 4.

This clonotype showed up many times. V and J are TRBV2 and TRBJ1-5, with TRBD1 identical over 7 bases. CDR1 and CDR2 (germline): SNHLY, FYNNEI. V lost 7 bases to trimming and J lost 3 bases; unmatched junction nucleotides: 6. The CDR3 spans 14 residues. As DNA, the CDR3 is TGTGCCAGCACTTGGGACAGCCTCAATCAGCCCCAGCATTTT. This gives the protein CASTWDSLNQPQHF.

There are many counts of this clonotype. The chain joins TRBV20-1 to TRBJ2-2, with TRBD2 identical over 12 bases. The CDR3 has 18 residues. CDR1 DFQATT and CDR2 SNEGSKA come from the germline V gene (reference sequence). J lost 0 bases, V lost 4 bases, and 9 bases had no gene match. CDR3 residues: CSANLRLAGEPNTGELFF. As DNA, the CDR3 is TGCAGTGCTAACTTAAGACTAGCGGGAGAGCCGAACACCGGGGAGCTGTTTTTT.

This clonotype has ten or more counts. The DNA of the CDR3 is TGTGCCAGCAGCTTAGAAGTGTCGGACAGGGGAAAGGAGGACTATGGCTACACCTTC. This gives the protein CASSLEVSDRGKEDYGYTF. V gene TRBV11-2 combines with J gene TRBJ1-2; 9 bases are shared with TRBD1. The CDR3 loop spans 19 amino acids. CDR1 is SGHAT, CDR2 FQNNGV, per germline. With 0 bases clipped from V and 3 bases from J, the junction kept 14 bases outside the gene matches. Full variable domain (missing parts from reference TRBV11-2 and TRBJ1-2): EAGVAQSPRYKIIEKRQSVAFWCNPISGHATLYWYQQILGQGPKLLIQFQNNGVVDDSQLPKDRFSAERLKGVDSTLKIQPAKLEDSAVYLCASSLEVSDRGKEDYGYTFGSGTRLTVV.

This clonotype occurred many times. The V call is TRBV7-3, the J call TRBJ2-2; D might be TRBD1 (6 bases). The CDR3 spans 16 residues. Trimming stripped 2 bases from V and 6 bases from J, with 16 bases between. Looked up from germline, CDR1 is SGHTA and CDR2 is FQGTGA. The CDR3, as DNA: TGTGCCAGCAGCTTAGTTCATGGGGCAGGGGCCGGGGAGCTGTTTTTT. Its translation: CASSLVHGAGAGELFF.

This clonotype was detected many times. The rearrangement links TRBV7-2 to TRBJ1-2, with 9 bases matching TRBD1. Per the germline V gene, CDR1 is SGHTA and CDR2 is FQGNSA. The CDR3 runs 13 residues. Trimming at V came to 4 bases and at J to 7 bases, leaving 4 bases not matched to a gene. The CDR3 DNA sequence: TGTGCCAGCAGCTCCTCGACAGGGGGTGGCTACACCTTC. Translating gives CASSSSTGGGYTF.

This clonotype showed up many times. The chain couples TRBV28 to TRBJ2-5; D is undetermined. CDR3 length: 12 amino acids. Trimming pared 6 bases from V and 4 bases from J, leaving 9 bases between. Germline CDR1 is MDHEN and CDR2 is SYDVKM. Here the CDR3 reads CASSPQLETQYF. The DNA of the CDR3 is TGTGCCAGCAGCCCTCAGTTAGAGACCCAGTACTTC.

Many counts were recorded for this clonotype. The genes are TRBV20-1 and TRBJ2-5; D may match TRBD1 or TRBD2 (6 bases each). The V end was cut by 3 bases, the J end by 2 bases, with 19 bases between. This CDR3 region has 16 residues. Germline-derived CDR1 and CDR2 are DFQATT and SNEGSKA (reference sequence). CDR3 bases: TGCAGTGCTAGTCGGGAGTTGGACAGATTACAAGAGACCCAGTACTTC. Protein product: CSASRELDRLQETQYF.

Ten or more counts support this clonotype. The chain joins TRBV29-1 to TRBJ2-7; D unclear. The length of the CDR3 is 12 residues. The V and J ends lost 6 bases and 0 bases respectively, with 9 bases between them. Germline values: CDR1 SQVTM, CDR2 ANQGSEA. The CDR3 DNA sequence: TGCAGCGTACTTCTCCCCTCCTACGAGCAGTACTTC. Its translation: CSVLLPSYEQYF.

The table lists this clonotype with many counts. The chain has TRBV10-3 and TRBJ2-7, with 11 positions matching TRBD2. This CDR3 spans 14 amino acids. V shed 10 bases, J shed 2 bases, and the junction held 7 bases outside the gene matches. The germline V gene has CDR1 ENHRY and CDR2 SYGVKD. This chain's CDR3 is CATAGTSGTYEQYF. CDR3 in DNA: TGTGCCACTGCCGGGACTAGCGGTACCTACGAGCAGTACTTC.

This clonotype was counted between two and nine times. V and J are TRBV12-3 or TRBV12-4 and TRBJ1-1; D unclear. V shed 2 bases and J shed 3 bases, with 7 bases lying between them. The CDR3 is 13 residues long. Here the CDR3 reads CASSLNTYTEAFF. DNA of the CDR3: TGTGCCAGCAGTTTAAACACCTACACTGAAGCTTTCTTT.

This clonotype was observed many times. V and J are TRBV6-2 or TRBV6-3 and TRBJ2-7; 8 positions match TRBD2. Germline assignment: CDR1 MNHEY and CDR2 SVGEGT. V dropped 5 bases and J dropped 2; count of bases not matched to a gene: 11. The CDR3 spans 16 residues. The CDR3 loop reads CASSPLNGRAAYEQYF. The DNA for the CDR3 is TGTGCCAGCAGTCCCCTTAACGGGAGGGCTGCCTACGAGCAGTACTTC.

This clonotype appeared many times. CDR3 DNA: TGTGCCAGCAGTATTCGACTAGCAGCCTACGAGCAGTACTTC. This sequence encodes CASSIRLAAYEQYF. The chain employs TRBV28 and TRBJ2-7, with 7 bases matching TRBD2. This CDR3 comprises 14 residues. Germline V gene data show CDR1 as MDHEN and CDR2 as SYDVKM. J gave up 2 bases and V 5 bases, and 6 bases lay outside the gene matches.

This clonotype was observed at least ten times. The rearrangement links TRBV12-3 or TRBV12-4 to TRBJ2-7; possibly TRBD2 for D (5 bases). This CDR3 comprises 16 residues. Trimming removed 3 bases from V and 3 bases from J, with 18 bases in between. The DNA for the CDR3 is TGTGCCAGCAGTTTTTTCTGGATAAGAGGGATCTACGAGCAGTACTTC. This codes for CASSFFWIRGIYEQYF.

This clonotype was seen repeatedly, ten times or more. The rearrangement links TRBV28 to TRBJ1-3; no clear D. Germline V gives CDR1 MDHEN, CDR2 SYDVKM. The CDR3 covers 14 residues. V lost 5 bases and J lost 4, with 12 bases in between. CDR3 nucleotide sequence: TGTGCCAGCAGTACCGTGAGGCGCGGAAACACCATATATTTT. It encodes CASSTVRRGNTIYF.

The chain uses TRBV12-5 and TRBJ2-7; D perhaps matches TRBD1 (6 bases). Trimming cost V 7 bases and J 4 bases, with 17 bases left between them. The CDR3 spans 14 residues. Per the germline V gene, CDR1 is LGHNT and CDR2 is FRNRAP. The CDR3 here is CASARTGTTYEQYF. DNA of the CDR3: TGTGCTAGTGCCAGGACGGGGACAACTTACGAGCAGTACTTC. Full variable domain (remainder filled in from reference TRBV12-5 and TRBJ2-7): DARVTQTPRHKVTEMGQEVTMRCQPILGHNTVFWYRQTMMQGLELLAYFRNRAPLDDSGMPKDRFSAEMPDATLATLKIQPSEPRDSAVYFCASARTGTTYEQYFGPGTRLTVT.

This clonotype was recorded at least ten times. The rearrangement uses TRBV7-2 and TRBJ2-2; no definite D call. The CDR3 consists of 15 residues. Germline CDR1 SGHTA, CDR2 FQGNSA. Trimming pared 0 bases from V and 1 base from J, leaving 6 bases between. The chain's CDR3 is CASSLARLNTGELFF. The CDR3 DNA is TGTGCCAGCAGCTTAGCTCGGTTGAACACCGGGGAGCTGTTTTTT.

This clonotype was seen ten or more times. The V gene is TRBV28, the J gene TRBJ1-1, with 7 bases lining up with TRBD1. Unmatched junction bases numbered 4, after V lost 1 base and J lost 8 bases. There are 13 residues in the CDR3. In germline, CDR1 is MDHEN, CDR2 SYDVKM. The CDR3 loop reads CASSLFDRVEAFF. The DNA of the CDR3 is TGTGCCAGCAGTTTATTCGACAGGGTCGAAGCTTTCTTT.

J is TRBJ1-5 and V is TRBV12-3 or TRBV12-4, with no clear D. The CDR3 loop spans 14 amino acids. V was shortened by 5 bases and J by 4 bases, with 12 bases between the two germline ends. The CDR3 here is CASSRSQRNQPQHF. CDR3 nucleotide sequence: TGTGCCAGCAGTCGCTCACAACGGAATCAGCCCCAGCATTTT.

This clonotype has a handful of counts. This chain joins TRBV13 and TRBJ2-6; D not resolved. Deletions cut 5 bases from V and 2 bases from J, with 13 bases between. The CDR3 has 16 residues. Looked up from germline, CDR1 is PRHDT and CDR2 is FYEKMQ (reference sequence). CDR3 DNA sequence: TGTGCCAGCAGCCTTTATGTTCCCGCTGGGGCCAACGTCCTGACTTTC. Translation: CASSLYVPAGANVLTF. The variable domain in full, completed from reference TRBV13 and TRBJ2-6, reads AAGVIQSPRHLIKEKRETATLKCYPIPRHDTVYWYQQGPGQDPQFLISFYEKMQSDKGSIPDRFSAQQFSDYHSELNMSSLELGDSALYFCASSLYVPAGANVLTFGAGSRLTVL.